A selection of T cell receptor beta chains follows, all from one sample in a study of radiation and T cells in renal cell carcinoma. TCRdb's table, derived via immunoSEQ multiplex PCR, lists solely in-frame clones and lacks some. The repertoire has some 140,000 clones, 70% to 90% of them found once; the top ten carry about 12%. Source: blood, taken from a patient whose treatment included radiotherapy and nephrectomy. All receptors derive from a woman in her forties or fifties with renal cell carcinoma. CDR3s include the opening cysteine and the closing phenylalanine or tryptophan. D genes are given only for firm matches. Some rows mark clone size as missing; the rest say once, few, many or name a class of expanded clone.

TRBD2,once,TRBV19,TRBJ2-5,CATTYSGTSGETQYF,TGTGCCACCACTTACTCCGGGACTAGCGGGGAGACCCAGTACTTC
.,few,TRBV2,TRBJ1-1,CASTLSFMNTEAFF,TGTGCCAGCACCCTTTCCTTCATGAACACTGAAGCTTTCTTT
TRBD1,.,TRBV4-1,TRBJ1-2,CASSDRDRGNYGYTF,TGCGCCAGCAGCGACCGGGACAGGGGGAACTATGGCTACACCTTC
.,.,TRBV5-1,TRBJ1-1,CASSLRVTNTEAFF,TGCGCCAGCAGCTTGAGGGTTACTAACACTGAAGCTTTCTTT
.,.,TRBV30,TRBJ1-6,CAWSASRTPLHF,TGTGCCTGGAGTGCCAGCAGAACGCCCCTCCACTTT
.,.,TRBV11-1,TRBJ2-1,CASSLQRGGDHEQFF,TGTGCCAGCAGCTTACAGAGGGGGGGCGACCATGAGCAGTTCTTC
.,.,TRBV6-1,TRBJ1-1,CASSWTFSTEAFF,TGTGCCAGCAGTTGGACTTTCTCAACTGAAGCTTTCTTT
.,.,TRBV4-3,TRBJ1-1,CASSQDMGMNTEAFF,TGCGCCAGCAGCCAAGACATGGGGATGAACACTGAAGCTTTCTTT
TRBD1,.,TRBV6-5,TRBJ2-3,CASSLGDRVADTQYF,TGTGCCAGCAGTTTAGGGGACAGGGTTGCAGATACGCAGTATTTT
.,.,TRBV27,TRBJ2-2,CASSWAPVGELFF,TGTGCCAGCAGTTGGGCACCGGTCGGGGAGCTGTTTTTT
.,.,TRBV11-1,TRBJ2-2,CASSLGTAYTGELFF,TGTGCCAGCAGCTTAGGGACAGCCTACACCGGGGAGCTGTTTTTT
.,.,TRBV30,TRBJ1-3,CAWSGTGSGNTIYF,TGTGCCTGGAGTGGGACGGGATCTGGAAACACCATATATTTT
.,.,TRBV5-1,TRBJ2-1,CASTLGFSGPGSNEQFF,TGCGCCAGCACCCTCGGTTTTAGTGGTCCGGGGTCCAATGAGCAGTTCTTC
.,.,TRBV19,TRBJ1-2,CASTDPGRGGYTF,TGTGCCAGTACCGATCCGGGTCGGGGGGGCTACACCTTC
.,.,TRBV7-2,TRBJ2-3,CASSLTGLTLTDTQYF,TGTGCCAGCAGCTTAACGGGACTGACTCTCACAGATACGCAGTATTTT
TRBD2,.,TRBV9,TRBJ2-3,CASSVRADGLAGGSDTRYF,TGTGCCAGCAGCGTAAGAGCAGATGGATTAGCGGGGGGATCAGATACGCGGTATTTT
.,.,TRBV2,TRBJ2-5,CASSELQGGETQYF,TGTGCCAGCAGTGAATTGCAAGGGGGGGAGACCCAGTACTTC
.,once,TRBV6-1,TRBJ1-3,CASSDRIHTGTIYF,TGTGCCAGCAGTGACAGAATCCACACCGGCACCATATATTTT
TRBD2,.,TRBV2,TRBJ2-1,CASSEGVAGGIREQFF,TGTGCCAGCAGTGAAGGGGTCGCGGGGGGCATTAGGGAGCAGTTCTTC
.,.,TRBV19,TRBJ1-1,CASGRTGNTEAFF,TGTGCCAGTGGAAGGACGGGAAACACTGAAGCTTTCTTT
.,.,TRBV7-2,TRBJ2-3,CASSLARTPDTQYF,TGTGCCAGCAGCTTAGCAAGAACCCCAGATACGCAGTATTTT
TRBD2,.,TRBV9,TRBJ2-2,CASSVGGGLTGELFF,TGTGCCAGCAGCGTAGGCGGGGGGCTAACCGGGGAGCTGTTTTTT
TRBD1,.,TRBV6-1,TRBJ2-1,CASSIHRGSNNEQFF,TGTGCCAGCAGTATCCACAGGGGAAGCAACAATGAGCAGTTCTTC
.,.,TRBV19,TRBJ1-1,CASSISDTSNTEAFF,TGTGCCAGTAGTATTTCCGACACCTCGAACACTGAAGCTTTCTTT
.,.,TRBV7-9,TRBJ2-7,CASSLTGEFSAYEQYF,TGTGCCAGCAGCTTGACGGGGGAGTTCTCGGCCTACGAGCAGTACTTC
.,.,TRBV6-1,TRBJ2-3,CASSGGGGVDTQYF,TGTGCCAGCAGTGGGGGGGGCGGGGTAGATACGCAGTATTTT
.,.,TRBV30,TRBJ2-5,CAWSVRGPRKETQYF,TGTGCCTGGAGTGTACGAGGTCCTAGAAAAGAGACCCAGTACTTC
.,.,TRBV9,TRBJ2-7,CASSVGTATYEQYF,TGTGCCAGCAGCGTAGGGACAGCTACCTACGAGCAGTACTTC
.,.,TRBV11-2,TRBJ1-2,CASSSEGIYGYTF,TGTGCCAGCAGCTCTGAGGGGATCTATGGCTACACCTTC
TRBD1,.,TRBV7-3,TRBJ2-5,CASSVGTGYEETQYF,TGTGCCAGCAGCGTGGGGACAGGATACGAAGAGACCCAGTACTTC